This T cell receptor (beta chain) was found in a study of beta chain features in type 1 diabetes. For the study at large: Taken together, all samples contributed nearly 110 million examined sorted cells. Notes on the study in general: Type 1 diabetes patients had VDJ junctions that carried fewer insertions and more deletions. PCR could preferentially amplify shorter templates, alike in patients and controls.

The authors sorted CD4+ naive, central memory, regulatory and stem cell-like memory cells via CD45RO/CCR7/CD25/CD127/CD95/CD27. Note on this clone: Its antigen remains unidentified.

Isolated RNA was reverse transcribed in full, so expressed TCRB transcripts were sequenced. The data were produced by immunoSEQ multiplex PCR, yet TCRdb's version contains in-frame clones alone and is incomplete. The table has some 220,000 clones, about 11% seen once. CDR3 length: 15 residues. The V gene lost 5 bases and the J gene lost 0 bases, with 11 bases spanning the gap. The germline V gene has CDR1 SGHVS and CDR2 FQNEAQ. The specimen sequenced was central memory CD4+ T cells from blood. The sequence was obtained from a man aged 18 to 30 in good health. V and J are TRBV7-8 and TRBJ2-1; D possibly corresponds to TRBD2 (6 bases). In DNA form, the CDR3 reads TGTGCCAGCAGCCTTAGCGGCCCCTCCTACAATGAGCAGTTCTTC. It translates to CASSLSGPSYNEQFF. The full variable domain, rest sourced from reference TRBV7-8 and TRBJ2-1, is GAGVSQSPRYKVAKRGQDVALRCDPISGHVSLFWYQQALGQGPEFLTYFQNEAQLDKSGLPSDRFFAERPEGSVSTLKIQRTQQEDSAVYLCASSLSGPSYNEQFFGPGTRLTVL.